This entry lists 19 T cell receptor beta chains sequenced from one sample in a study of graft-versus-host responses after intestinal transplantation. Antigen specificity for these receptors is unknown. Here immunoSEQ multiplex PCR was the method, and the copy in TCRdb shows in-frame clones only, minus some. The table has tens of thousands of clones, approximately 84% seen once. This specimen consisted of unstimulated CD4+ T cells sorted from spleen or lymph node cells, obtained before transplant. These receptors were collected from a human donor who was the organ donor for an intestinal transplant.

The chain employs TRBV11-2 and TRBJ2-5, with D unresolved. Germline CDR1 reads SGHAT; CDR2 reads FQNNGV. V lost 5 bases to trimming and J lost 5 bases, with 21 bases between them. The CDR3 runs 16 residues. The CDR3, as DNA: TGTGCCAGCAGCCGCCAGAGACTCAGGTGGCTGGAGACCCAGTACTTC. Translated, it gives CASSRQRLRWLETQYF.

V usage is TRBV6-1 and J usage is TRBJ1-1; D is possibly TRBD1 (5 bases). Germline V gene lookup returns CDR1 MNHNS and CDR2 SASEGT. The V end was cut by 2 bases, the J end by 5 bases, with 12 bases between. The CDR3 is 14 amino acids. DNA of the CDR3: TGTGCCAGCAGTGAAAGGAGGGGAAGGACTGAAGCTTTCTTT. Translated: CASSERRGRTEAFF.

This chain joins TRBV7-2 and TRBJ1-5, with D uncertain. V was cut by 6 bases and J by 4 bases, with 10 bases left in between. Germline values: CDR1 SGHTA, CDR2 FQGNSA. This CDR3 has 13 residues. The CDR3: CASSPDGNQPQHF. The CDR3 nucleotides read TGTGCCAGCAGTCCGGACGGTAATCAGCCCCAGCATTTT.

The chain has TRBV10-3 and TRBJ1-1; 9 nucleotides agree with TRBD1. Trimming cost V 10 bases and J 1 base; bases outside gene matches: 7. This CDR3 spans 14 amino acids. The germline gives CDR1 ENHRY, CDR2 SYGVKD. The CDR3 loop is CATGQGSPNTEAFF. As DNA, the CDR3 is TGTGCCACCGGACAGGGGTCGCCGAACACTGAAGCTTTCTTT.

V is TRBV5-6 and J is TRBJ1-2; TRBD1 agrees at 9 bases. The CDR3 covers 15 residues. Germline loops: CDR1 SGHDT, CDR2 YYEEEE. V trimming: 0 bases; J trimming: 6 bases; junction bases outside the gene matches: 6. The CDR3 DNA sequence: TGTGCCAGCAGCTTGGCTGGGACAGGGAGGGATGGCTACACCTTC. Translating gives CASSLAGTGRDGYTF.

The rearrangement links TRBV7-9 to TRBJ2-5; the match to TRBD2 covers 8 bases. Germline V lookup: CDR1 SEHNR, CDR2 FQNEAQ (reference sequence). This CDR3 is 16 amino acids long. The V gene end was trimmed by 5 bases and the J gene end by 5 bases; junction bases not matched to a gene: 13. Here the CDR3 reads CASSPGSSGYSETQYF. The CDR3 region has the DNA TGTGCCAGCAGCCCCGGTTCTAGCGGGTATTCGGAGACCCAGTACTTC.

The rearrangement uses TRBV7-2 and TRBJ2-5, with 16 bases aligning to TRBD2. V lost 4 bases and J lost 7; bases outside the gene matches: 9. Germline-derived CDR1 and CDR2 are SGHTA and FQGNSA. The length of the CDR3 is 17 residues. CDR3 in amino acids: CASSSPGLAGGVGTQYF. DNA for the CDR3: TGTGCCAGCAGCTCCCCGGGACTAGCGGGAGGGGTTGGGACCCAGTACTTC.

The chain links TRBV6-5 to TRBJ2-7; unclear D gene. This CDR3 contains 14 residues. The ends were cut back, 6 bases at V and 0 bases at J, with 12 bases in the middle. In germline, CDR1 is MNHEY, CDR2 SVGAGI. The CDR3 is CASRSGPSSYEQYF. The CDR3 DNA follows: TGTGCCAGCAGATCCGGGCCGAGCTCCTACGAGCAGTACTTC.

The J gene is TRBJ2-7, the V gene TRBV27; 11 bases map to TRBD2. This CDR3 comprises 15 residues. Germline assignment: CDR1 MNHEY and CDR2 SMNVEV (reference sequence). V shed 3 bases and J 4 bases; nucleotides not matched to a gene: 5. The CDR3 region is CASSLRPSGGYEQYF. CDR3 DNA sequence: TGTGCCAGCAGTTTGAGACCTAGCGGGGGGTACGAGCAGTACTTC.

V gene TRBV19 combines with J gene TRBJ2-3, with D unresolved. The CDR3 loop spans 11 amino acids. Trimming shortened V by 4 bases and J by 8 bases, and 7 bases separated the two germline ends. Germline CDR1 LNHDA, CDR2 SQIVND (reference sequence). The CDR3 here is CASSRSGTQYF. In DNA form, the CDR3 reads TGTGCCAGTAGTAGATCGGGTACGCAGTATTTT. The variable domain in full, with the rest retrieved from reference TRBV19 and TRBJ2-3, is DGGITQSPKYLFRKEGQNVTLSCEQNLNHDAMYWYRQDPGQGLRLIYYSQIVNDFQKGDIAEGYSVSREKKESFPLTVTSAQKNPTAFYLCASSRSGTQYFGPGTRLTVL.

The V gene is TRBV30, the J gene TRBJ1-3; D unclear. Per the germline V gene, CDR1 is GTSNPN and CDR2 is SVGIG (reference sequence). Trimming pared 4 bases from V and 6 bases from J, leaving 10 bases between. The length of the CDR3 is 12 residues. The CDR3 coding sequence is TGTGCCTGGAAGGGATGGGAAAACACCATATATTTT. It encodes CAWKGWENTIYF. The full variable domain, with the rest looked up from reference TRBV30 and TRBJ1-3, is SQTIHQWPATLVQPVGSPLSLECTVEGTSNPNLYWYRQAAGRGLQLLFYSVGIGQISSEVPQNLSASRPQDRQFILSSKKLLLSDSGFYLCAWKGWENTIYFGEGSWLTVV.

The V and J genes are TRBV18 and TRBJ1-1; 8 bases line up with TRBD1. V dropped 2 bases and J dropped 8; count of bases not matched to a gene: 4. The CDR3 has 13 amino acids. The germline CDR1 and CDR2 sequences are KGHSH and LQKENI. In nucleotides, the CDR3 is TGTGCCAGCTCACCAGGGACAGGAAACGAAGCTTTCTTT. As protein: CASSPGTGNEAFF.

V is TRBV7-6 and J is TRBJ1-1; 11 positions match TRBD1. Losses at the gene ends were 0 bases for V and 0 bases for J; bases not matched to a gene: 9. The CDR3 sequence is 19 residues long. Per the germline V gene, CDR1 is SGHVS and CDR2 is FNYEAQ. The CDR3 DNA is TGTGCCAGCAGCTTAGCAGGACAGGGGGCGATAGGGTTGAACACTGAAGCTTTCTTT. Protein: CASSLAGQGAIGLNTEAFF.

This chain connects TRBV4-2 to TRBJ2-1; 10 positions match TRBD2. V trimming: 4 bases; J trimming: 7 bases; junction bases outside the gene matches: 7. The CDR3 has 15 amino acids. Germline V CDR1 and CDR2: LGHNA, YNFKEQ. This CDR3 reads CASSLLAGESNEQFF. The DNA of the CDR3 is TGTGCCAGCAGCCTTCTAGCGGGAGAGTCAAATGAGCAGTTCTTC.

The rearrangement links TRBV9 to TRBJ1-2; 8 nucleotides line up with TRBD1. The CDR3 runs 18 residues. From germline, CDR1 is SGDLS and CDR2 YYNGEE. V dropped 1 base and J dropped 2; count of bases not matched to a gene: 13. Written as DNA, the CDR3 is TGTGCCAGCAGCGTAACCGATGCCTTGGGACAGGCGAACTATGGCTACACCTTC. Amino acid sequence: CASSVTDALGQANYGYTF.

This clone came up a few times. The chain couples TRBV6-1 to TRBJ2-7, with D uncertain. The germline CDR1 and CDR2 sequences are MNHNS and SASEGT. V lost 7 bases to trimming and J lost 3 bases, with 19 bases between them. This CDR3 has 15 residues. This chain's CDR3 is CASNPSFLPSYEQYF. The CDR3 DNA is TGTGCCAGCAACCCTAGTTTCCTCCCCAGCTACGAGCAGTACTTC.

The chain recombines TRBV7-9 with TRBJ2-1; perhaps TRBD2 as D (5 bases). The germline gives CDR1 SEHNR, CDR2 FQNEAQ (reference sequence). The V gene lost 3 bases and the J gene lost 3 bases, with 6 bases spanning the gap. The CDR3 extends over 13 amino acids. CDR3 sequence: CASSFGNYNEQFF. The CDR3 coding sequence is TGTGCCAGCAGCTTCGGGAACTACAATGAGCAGTTCTTC.

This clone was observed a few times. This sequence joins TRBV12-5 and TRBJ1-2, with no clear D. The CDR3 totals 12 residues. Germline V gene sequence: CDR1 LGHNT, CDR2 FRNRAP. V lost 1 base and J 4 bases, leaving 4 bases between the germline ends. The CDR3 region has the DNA TGTGCTAGTGGTTTGGGGGGCTATGGCTACACCTTC. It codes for CASGLGGYGYTF.

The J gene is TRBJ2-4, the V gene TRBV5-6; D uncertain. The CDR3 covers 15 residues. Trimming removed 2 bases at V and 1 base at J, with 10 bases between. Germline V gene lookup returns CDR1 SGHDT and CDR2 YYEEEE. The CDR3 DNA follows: TGTGCCAGCAGCTTTTTGACACACGCCAAAAACATTCAGTACTTC. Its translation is CASSFLTHAKNIQYF. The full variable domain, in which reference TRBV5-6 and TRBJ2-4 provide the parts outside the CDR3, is DAGVTQSPTHLIKTRGQQVTLRCSPKSGHDTVSWYQQALGQGPQFIFQYYEEEERQRGNFPDRFSGHQFPNYSSELNVNALLLGDSALYLCASSFLTHAKNIQYFGAGTRLSVL.